This record concerns one T cell receptor (beta chain) sequence. Antigen: not known. The read ends 3 residues before the CDR3 terminus; that terminus is restored from the germline J gene. The sample is drawn from a study of T cells in women clearing cervical HPV infection. The repertoire was sequenced with immunoSEQ multiplex PCR; TCRdb's copy has only in-frame clones and lacks some. The clone table shows tens of thousands of clones, with the ten largest holding less than 8.5%. CDR1 KGHSH and CDR2 LQKENI come from the germline V gene. CDR3 length equals 16 residues. The J segment lost 5 bases and the V segment lost 6 bases, leaving 13 bases of the junction unmatched. General study points: TRBV6-7 abundance was lower in cases than controls (roughly 0.11% versus 0.16%).

This TCR was sampled from a woman aged 18 to 75 with a cervical HPV16 infection that either progressed to CIN3+ or cleared (not recorded which). The source material was blood buffy coat. The chain couples TRBV18 to TRBJ2-5, with TRBD1 matching 9 bases. This CDR3 reads CASSPPGQGVAETQYF. The sequenced part of the CDR3 DNA is TGTGCCAGCTCCCCCCCGGGACAGGGCGTTGCTGAGACC.